Each of the 5 T cell receptor beta chains below was sequenced from the same sample in a study of sequential checkpoint blockade in melanoma. The protocol was immunoSEQ multiplex PCR, while the TCRdb copy is restricted to in-frame clones and leaves out a portion. The table includes 7,000 to 8,500 clones, 50% to 75% detected once. This sample's treatment: randomized to nivolumab then ipilimumab (arm A) or the reverse (arm B). This material consisted of CD8+ T cells sorted from blood (inferred from file names), taken from a patient given nivolumab and ipilimumab in sequence. These receptor sequences come from a human donor with melanoma.

To note about this clone: The germline gene is not matched at one end of the junction; a read error may be the cause. The rearrangement uses TRBV4-1 and TRBJ2-7, with D perhaps matching TRBD2 (6 bases). The CDR3 consists of 15 residues. Germline V gives CDR1 MGHRA, CDR2 YSYEKL. This CDR3 reads CASSQDLGGNYEQYF. The CDR3 DNA sequence: TGTGCCAGCAGCCAAGACCTTGGCGGGAACTACGAGCAGTACTTC.

This clone came up once. The J gene is TRBJ2-7, the V gene TRBV7-2; 8 bases line up with TRBD2. This CDR3 has 15 amino acids. The ends lost 6 bases at V and 6 bases at J; junction bases unmatched: 13. Germline V gene data show CDR1 as SGHTA and CDR2 as FQGNSA. The CDR3, as DNA: TGTGCCAGCAGTTCGTGGGCGGGACTAGAGTCCGAGCAGTACTTC. Protein sequence: CASSSWAGLESEQYF. Using reference TRBV7-2 and TRBJ2-7 for the parts outside the CDR3, the full variable domain is GAGVSQSPSNKVTEKGKDVELRCDPISGHTALYWYRQSLGQGLEFLIYFQGNSAPDKSGLPSDRFSAERTGGSVSTLTIQRTQQEDSAVYLCASSSWAGLESEQYFGPGTRLTVT.

This clone was recorded only once. CDR3 sequence reads: CASSQSVQGNTEQYF. The CDR3 DNA reads TGTGCCAGCAGCCAATCGGTTCAGGGGAATACCGAGCAGTACTTC. The chain couples TRBV16 to TRBJ2-5, with D perhaps TRBD1 (6 bases). The J call may be faulty, since TRBJ2-7 better matches the DNA end. Germline values: CDR1 KGHSY, CDR2 FQNENV. This CDR3 has 15 residues.

J is TRBJ2-7 and V is TRBV6-5, with 8 bases identical to TRBD1. The CDR3 extends over 15 amino acids. The J segment lost 4 bases and the V segment lost 0 bases, leaving 5 bases of the junction unmatched. Germline loops: CDR1 MNHEY, CDR2 SVGAGI. CDR3 sequence: CASSYSGTGGYEQYF. The CDR3 bases are TGTGCCAGCAGTTACTCTGGGACAGGAGGTTACGAGCAGTACTTC.

The chain is built from TRBV7-6 and TRBJ2-7; no definite D call. Germline V lookup: CDR1 SGHVS, CDR2 FNYEAQ. This CDR3 has 14 residues. Between the trimmed V and J ends, which lost 2 bases and 2 bases, there was a span of 10 bases. The CDR3 here is CASSLRDLTYEQYF. The CDR3 DNA sequence: TGTGCCAGCAGCTTAAGAGACTTGACCTACGAGCAGTACTTC.